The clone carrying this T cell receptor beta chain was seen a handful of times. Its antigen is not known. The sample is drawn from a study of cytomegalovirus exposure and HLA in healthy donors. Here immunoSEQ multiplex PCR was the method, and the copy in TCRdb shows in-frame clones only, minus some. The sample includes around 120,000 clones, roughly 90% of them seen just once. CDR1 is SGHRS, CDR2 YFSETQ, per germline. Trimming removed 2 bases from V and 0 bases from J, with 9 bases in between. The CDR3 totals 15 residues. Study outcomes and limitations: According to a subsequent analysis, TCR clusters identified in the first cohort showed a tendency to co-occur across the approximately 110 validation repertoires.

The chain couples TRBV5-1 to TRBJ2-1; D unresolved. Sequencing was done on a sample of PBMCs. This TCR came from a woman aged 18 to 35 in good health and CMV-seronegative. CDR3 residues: CASSFYGPSYNEQFF. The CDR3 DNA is TGCGCCAGCAGCTTTTATGGGCCCTCCTACAATGAGCAGTTCTTC.